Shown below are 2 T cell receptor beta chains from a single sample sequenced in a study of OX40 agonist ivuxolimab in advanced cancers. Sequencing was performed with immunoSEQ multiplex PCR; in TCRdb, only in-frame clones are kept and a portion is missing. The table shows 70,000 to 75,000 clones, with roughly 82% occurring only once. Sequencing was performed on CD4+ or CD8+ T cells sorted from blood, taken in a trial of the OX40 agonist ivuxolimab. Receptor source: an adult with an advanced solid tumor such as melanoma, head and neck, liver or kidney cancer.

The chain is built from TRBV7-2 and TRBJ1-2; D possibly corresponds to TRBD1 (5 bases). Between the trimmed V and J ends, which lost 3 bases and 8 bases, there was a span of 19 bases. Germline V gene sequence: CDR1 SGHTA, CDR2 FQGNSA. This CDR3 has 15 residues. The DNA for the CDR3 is TGTGCCAGCAGCTTCCGGGACCCCACTAGAGGGGGCTACACCTTC. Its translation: CASSFRDPTRGGYTF. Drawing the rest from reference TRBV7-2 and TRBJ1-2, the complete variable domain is GAGVSQSPSNKVTEKGKDVELRCDPISGHTALYWYRQSLGQGLEFLIYFQGNSAPDKSGLPSDRFSAERTGGSVSTLTIQRTQQEDSAVYLCASSFRDPTRGGYTFGSGTRLTVV.

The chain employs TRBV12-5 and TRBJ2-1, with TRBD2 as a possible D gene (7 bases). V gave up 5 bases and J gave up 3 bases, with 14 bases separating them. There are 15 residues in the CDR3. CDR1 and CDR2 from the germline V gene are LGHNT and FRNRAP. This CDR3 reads CASGHGGAGYNEQFF. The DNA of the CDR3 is TGTGCTAGTGGTCATGGGGGGGCCGGCTACAATGAGCAGTTCTTC.